This T cell receptor beta chain came from a study of identifying expanded T cells in peripheral blood. Healthy donors had no documented immune events, such as infections, while sampled. A remark on this clone: Its cognate antigen is unknown.

The data were produced by immunoSEQ multiplex PCR, yet TCRdb's version contains in-frame clones alone and is incomplete. This table has some 100,000 clones, 87% appearing once. Notes on the study in general: Roughly 1.1 clones differed between technical replicates, versus about 17 and 20 over time. Variance in clone template counts between approximately 2-week samples significantly increased with total template count across all healthy donors.

This receptor was identified in a person aged 18 to 70 in good health. The sample consisted of blood.

CDR3 DNA: TGTGCCAGCAGCTCTTACCTAAAAAACACCGGGGAGCTGTTTTTT. It encodes CASSSYLKNTGELFF. V and J are TRBV7-9 and TRBJ2-2; unclear D gene. This CDR3 contains 15 residues. Looked up from germline, CDR1 is SEHNR and CDR2 is FQNEAQ (reference sequence). The germline V and J ends were trimmed by 4 bases and 2 bases, with 11 bases remaining between them. Full variable domain (missing parts from reference TRBV7-9 and TRBJ2-2): DTGVSQNPRHKITKRGQNVTFRCDPISEHNRLYWYRQTLGQGPEFLTYFQNEAQLEKSRLLSDRFSAERPKGSFSTLEIQRTEQGDSAMYLCASSSYLKNTGELFFGEGSRLTVL.